This T cell receptor (beta chain) was documented in a study of blood T cell repertoires in COVID-19. This clone has only one observation. The protocol was immunoSEQ multiplex PCR, while the TCRdb copy is restricted to in-frame clones and leaves out a portion. The sample carries around 230,000 clones, 88% recorded once. Source material: PBMCs or T cells enriched from blood (not recorded which). The receptor was derived from a woman in her 30s who had recovered from COVID-19.

The CDR3 sequence: CASSPIAGMGTQYF. DNA of the CDR3: TGTGCCAGCAGCCCCATAGCCGGGATGGGGACCCAGTACTTC. V gene TRBV7-3 combines with J gene TRBJ2-5; D is possibly TRBD2 (5 bases). This CDR3 region has 14 residues. Germline CDR1 SGHTA, CDR2 FQGTGA. With 5 bases removed from V and 7 bases from J, the gap between germline ends came to 17 bases. The variable domain in full, with the rest retrieved from reference TRBV7-3 and TRBJ2-5, is GAGVSQTPSNKVTEKGKYVELRCDPISGHTALYWYRQSLGQGPEFLIYFQGTGAADDSGLPNDRFFAVRPEGSVSTLKIQRTERGDSAVYLCASSPIAGMGTQYFGPGTRLLVL.